This T cell receptor beta chain was captured in a study of OX40 agonist ivuxolimab in advanced cancers. Regarding the study as a whole: Relative to CD4+ cells, CD8+ T cells on average had more expanded clones. Near-lowest levels of clonal expansion characterized partial responders at 0.1-3.0 mg/kg.

Profiling relied on immunoSEQ multiplex PCR, and the TCRdb table lists in-frame clones only, not all of them. This sample carries some 80,000 clones, roughly 86% of them seen once, and the ten largest clones take 20% to 30%. The CDR3 length is 15 residues. Deletions cut 0 bases from V and 4 bases from J, with 12 bases between. CDR1 is ENHRY and CDR2 is SYGVKD in the germline V gene. About this clone itself: What it binds is not known.

The sample in question was CD4+ or CD8+ T cells sorted from blood, obtained in a trial of the OX40 agonist ivuxolimab. The genes are TRBV10-3 and TRBJ1-2; D gene uncertain. The receptor's source is an adult with an advanced solid tumor such as melanoma, head and neck, liver or kidney cancer. The CDR3 nucleotides are TGTGCCATCAGTGAGTCTGGGAGTGGGGTCTATGGCTACACCTTC. Protein product: CAISESGSGVYGYTF.